This entry is about one T cell receptor beta chain. This clone was detected a few times. Its recognized antigen is unknown. It has no much larger one-base neighbor in the sample; base qualities were not kept. Whole blood was collected in K2EDTA tubes by collaborating institutions according to the institutions' own protocols. For TCRbeta analysis, collaborator samples were shipped as frozen whole blood, as isolated PBMCs, or as DNA extracted from either sample type. The record originates from a study of blood T cell repertoires in COVID-19 (dated by TCRdb to 2019 to 2021). Looking at the study overall: The collaborator samples originated in the United States, Italy and Spain and spanned the acute and convalescent phases of COVID-19. Samples came from the ongoing ImmuneRACE study (first 160 participants) plus 1,254 subjects from 6 global collaborators. The repertoires were released in a freely available public database intended as a resource for research on the immune response to SARS-CoV-2. The sample metadata nearly always contained a de-identified subject ID, COVID-19 status, age in years and sex. Subjects who had been exposed to COVID-19, were actively infected with it, or had recovered from it provided the deeply sampled blood TCRbeta repertoires that made up the dataset. The prospective study material was composed of cDNA or gDNA derived from T cells, B-cell-depleted T cells, or PBMCs. HLA class I and class II types, where available, came from metadata supplied by the sample provider rather than from assay-based typing.

Findings and caveats that apply to the study as a whole: The quantity of clinical and demographic metadata differed by source and by participant and was supplied without curation.

TCRbeta CDR3 regions were amplified from genomic DNA by means of the immunoSEQ Assay, a bias-controlled multiplex PCR. The study's processing was this. Nucleated cell counts per sample were estimated from amplification of reference gene primers within the assay. To quantify the absolute abundance of each unique TCRbeta CDR3 rearrangement, sequence reads were collapsed and filtered. For each sample, productive Simpson clonality was calculated as the square root of Simpson's diversity index across productive rearrangements. TCRdb's version of the immuneACCESS table is confined to in-frame rearrangements and falls short of the full clone set. An unresolved V gene accounts for under half of the shortfall where checked; the remainder is of unknown origin. Clone size and V and J calls were adopted from that table, with D and trimming inferred from the DNA. The sample records about 180,000 clones, about 86% of which are singletons. Clones ranked in the top ten supply roughly 7% of the sample.

From the cysteine up to the phenylalanine, the CDR3 has a length of 14 residues. CDR3 DNA is the only sequence kept; it has 42 bases, read in frame from the first base. V loses 0 bases of germline sequence and J loses 6 bases, and the interval between the two ends is 11 bases. In the germline V gene, CDR1 corresponds to MNHNS and CDR2 to SASEGT. The sequenced material came from peripheral blood. The sequence links TRBV6-1 to TRBJ1-2; no confident D gene assignment can be made. The TCR was taken from a man aged 45-60 years with active or convalescent COVID-19. The CDR3 reads CASSEAGSSDGYTF. In nucleotide form, the sequence is TGTGCCAGCAGTGAAGCGGGCAGCTCGGATGGCTACACCTTC.